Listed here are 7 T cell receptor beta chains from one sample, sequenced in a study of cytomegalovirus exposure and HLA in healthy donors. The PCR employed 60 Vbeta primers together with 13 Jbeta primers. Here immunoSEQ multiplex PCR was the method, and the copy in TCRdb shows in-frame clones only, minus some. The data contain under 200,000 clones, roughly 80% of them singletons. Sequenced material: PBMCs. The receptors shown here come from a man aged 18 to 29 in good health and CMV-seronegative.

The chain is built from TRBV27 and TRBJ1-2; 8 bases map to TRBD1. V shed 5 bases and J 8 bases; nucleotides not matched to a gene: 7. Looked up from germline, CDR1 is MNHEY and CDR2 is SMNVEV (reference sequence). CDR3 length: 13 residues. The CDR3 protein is CASSPDRGWGYTF. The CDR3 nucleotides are TGTGCCAGCAGTCCAGACAGGGGATGGGGCTACACCTTC.

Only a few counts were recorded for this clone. The CDR3 loop reads CASGTSESDTQYF. The CDR3 DNA reads TGTGCCAGCGGGACTAGCGAGTCAGATACGCAGTATTTT. The V call is TRBV6-4, the J call TRBJ2-3; TRBD2 aligns across 10 bases. The CDR3 extends over 13 amino acids. Per germline, CDR1 MRHNA and CDR2 SNTAGT. V gave up 8 bases and J gave up 4 bases; unmatched junction bases: 3.

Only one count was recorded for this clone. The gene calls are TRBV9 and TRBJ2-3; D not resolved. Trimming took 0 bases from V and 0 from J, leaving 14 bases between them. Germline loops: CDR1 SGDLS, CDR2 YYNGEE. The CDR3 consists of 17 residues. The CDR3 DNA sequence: TGTGCCAGCAGCGTAGAAGTTTGGCAGACTAGCACAGATACGCAGTATTTT. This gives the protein CASSVEVWQTSTDTQYF.

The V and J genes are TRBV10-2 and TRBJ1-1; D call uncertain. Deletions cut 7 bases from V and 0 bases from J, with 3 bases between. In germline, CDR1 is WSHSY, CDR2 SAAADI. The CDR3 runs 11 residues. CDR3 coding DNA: TGCGCCAGCACGTTGAACACTGAAGCTTTCTTT. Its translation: CASTLNTEAFF.

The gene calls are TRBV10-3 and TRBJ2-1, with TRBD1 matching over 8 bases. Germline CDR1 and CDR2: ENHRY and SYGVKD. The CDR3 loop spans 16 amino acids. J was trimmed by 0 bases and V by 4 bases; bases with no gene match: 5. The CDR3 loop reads CAISGWTGSSYNEQFF. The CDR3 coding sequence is TGTGCCATCAGTGGATGGACAGGGAGCTCCTACAATGAGCAGTTCTTC.

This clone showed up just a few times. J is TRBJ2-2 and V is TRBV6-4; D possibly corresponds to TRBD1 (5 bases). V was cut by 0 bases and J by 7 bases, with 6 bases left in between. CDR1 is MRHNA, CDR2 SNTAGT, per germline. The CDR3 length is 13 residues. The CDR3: CASSDSDNGELFF. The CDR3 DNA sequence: TGTGCCAGCAGTGACTCGGACAACGGGGAGCTGTTTTTT.

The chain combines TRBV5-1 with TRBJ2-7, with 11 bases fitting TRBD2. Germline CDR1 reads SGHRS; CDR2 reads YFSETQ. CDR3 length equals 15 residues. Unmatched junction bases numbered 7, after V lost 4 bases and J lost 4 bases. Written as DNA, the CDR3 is TGCGCCAGCAGCCCTTCCGGGACTAGCGGATACGAGCAGTACTTC. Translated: CASSPSGTSGYEQYF.